The 18 T cell receptor beta chains below were found in one sample sequenced in a study of OX40 agonist ivuxolimab in advanced cancers. This table comes from immunoSEQ multiplex PCR, and its TCRdb copy is limited to in-frame clones, with some not included. The sample includes around 70,000 clones, about nine tenths of them seen just once. This sample comprised CD4+ or CD8+ T cells sorted from blood, obtained in a trial of the OX40 agonist ivuxolimab. The receptors derive from an adult with an advanced solid tumor such as melanoma, head and neck, liver or kidney cancer.

This clone occurred once. This chain joins TRBV10-3 and TRBJ1-4; D remains ambiguous. Between the trimmed V and J ends, which lost 10 bases and 6 bases, there was a span of 15 bases. Per the germline V gene, CDR1 is ENHRY and CDR2 is SYGVKD. CDR3 length equals 13 residues. The CDR3 sequence: CASHRTTDEKLFF. The CDR3 region has the DNA TGTGCCAGCCATCGGACCACGGATGAAAAACTGTTTTTT.

This clone was detected once. In DNA form, the CDR3 reads TGTGCCAGCAGCTTAGAGGACAGGGAAGGGAGGTATAACACTGAAGCTTTCTTT. This gives the protein CASSLEDREGRYNTEAFF. The chain is built from TRBV7-6 and TRBJ1-1; 8 nucleotides match TRBD1. V trimming: 1 base; J trimming: 2 bases; junction bases outside the gene matches: 12. Germline values: CDR1 SGHVS, CDR2 FNYEAQ. This CDR3 region has 18 residues.

DNA for the CDR3: TGTGCCAGCAGCCCCCGGGACACATCTGATACGCAGTATTTT. It codes for CASSPRDTSDTQYF. The V and J genes are TRBV7-6 and TRBJ2-3; D might be TRBD1 (6 bases). Germline V CDR1 and CDR2: SGHVS, FNYEAQ. This CDR3 comprises 14 residues. V was trimmed by 5 bases and J by 6 bases, leaving 15 bases between them.

This chain connects TRBV10-3 to TRBJ2-1; D is uncertain. The germline V gene has CDR1 ENHRY and CDR2 SYGVKD. V was shortened by 6 bases and J by 5 bases, with 14 bases between the two germline ends. CDR3 length: 14 amino acids. CDR3 loop: CAIRGEVHDNEQFF. The CDR3 DNA reads as TGTGCCATCAGGGGCGAGGTGCATGACAATGAGCAGTTCTTC.

The chain links TRBV28 to TRBJ1-5; D ambiguous. Germline CDR1 and CDR2: MDHEN and SYDVKM. V lost 5 bases, J lost 2 bases, and 7 bases lay in between. CDR3 size: 13 residues. CDR3 in DNA: TGTGCCAGCAGTACGAGAGGCAATCAGCCCCAGCATTTT. Its translation: CASSTRGNQPQHF.

The chain combines TRBV7-3 with TRBJ2-2, with 8 bases aligning to TRBD1. The CDR3 has 16 residues. Trimming at V came to 5 bases and at J to 2 bases, leaving 7 bases not matched to a gene. Germline values: CDR1 SGHTA, CDR2 FQGTGA. Written as DNA, the CDR3 is TGTGCCAGCAGCCCCGTGACAGGGGAAAACACCGGGGAGCTGTTTTTT. This gives the protein CASSPVTGENTGELFF.

J is TRBJ2-3 and V is TRBV6-5; 7 bases map to TRBD1. Germline V gives CDR1 MNHEY, CDR2 SVGAGI. The CDR3 has 12 amino acids. Trimming took 6 bases from V and 3 from J; bases not matched to a gene: 0. The CDR3 loop reads CASRQGTDTQYF. CDR3 in DNA: TGTGCCAGCAGACAGGGGACAGATACGCAGTATTTT.

The rearrangement uses TRBV19 and TRBJ2-7, with 11 bases identical to TRBD1. CDR3 length equals 16 residues. CDR1 and CDR2 from the germline V gene are LNHDA and SQIVND (reference sequence). The V gene end was trimmed by 1 base and the J gene end by 1 base; junction bases not matched to a gene: 3. The CDR3 reads CASSIGGTGGSYEQYF. The CDR3 DNA reads TGTGCCAGTAGTATAGGTGGGACAGGGGGGTCCTACGAGCAGTACTTC.

The chain is built from TRBV11-1 and TRBJ1-1; the D is unclear. Between the trimmed V and J ends, which lost 1 base and 2 bases, there was a span of 8 bases. Germline CDR1 and CDR2: SGHAT and FQDESV (reference sequence). This CDR3 region has 14 residues. The CDR3 region has the DNA TGTGCCAGCAGCTTAGGTAACGTCAACACTGAAGCTTTCTTT. It translates to CASSLGNVNTEAFF.

The V and J genes are TRBV7-2 and TRBJ1-2; TRBD1 agrees at 11 bases. The CDR3 spans 15 residues. With 1 base clipped from V and 4 bases from J, the junction kept 2 bases outside the gene matches. Looked up from germline, CDR1 is SGHTA and CDR2 is FQGNSA. The CDR3 here is CASSLGTGGGYGYTF. The CDR3 DNA is TGTGCCAGCAGCTTAGGGACAGGGGGCGGCTATGGCTACACCTTC.

This chain links TRBV7-9 with TRBJ2-7; TRBD2 matches 8 bases. This CDR3 is built from 13 residues. Germline V gene lookup returns CDR1 SEHNR and CDR2 FQNEAQ (reference sequence). The trim removed 3 bases at V and 6 bases at J, leaving 4 bases unmatched. CDR3 loop: CASSFSGGGEQYF. Written as DNA, the CDR3 is TGTGCCAGCAGCTTCAGCGGGGGCGGCGAGCAGTACTTC.

The chain links TRBV27 to TRBJ2-5; perhaps D is TRBD1 or TRBD2 (5 bases each). This CDR3 has 15 residues. The germline V and J ends were trimmed by 4 bases and 3 bases, with 15 bases remaining between them. The germline V gene encodes CDR1 MNHEY and CDR2 SMNVEV (reference sequence). The CDR3 coding sequence is TGTGCCAGCAGTTCCTACCGGGGCTCTAAAGAGACCCAGTACTTC. This encodes CASSSYRGSKETQYF.

The chain links TRBV15 to TRBJ2-1, with D tentatively TRBD2 (6 bases). The V end was cut by 0 bases, the J end by 6 bases, with 15 bases between. Germline values: CDR1 LNHNV, CDR2 YYDKDF (reference sequence). This CDR3 spans 16 amino acids. CDR3 residues: CATSRDQGPGLNEQFF. CDR3 nucleotide sequence: TGTGCCACCAGCAGAGACCAAGGACCGGGACTCAATGAGCAGTTCTTC.

The chain couples TRBV6-1 to TRBJ2-1; no firm D call. From germline, CDR1 is MNHNS and CDR2 SASEGT. With 8 bases removed from V and 7 bases from J, the gap between germline ends came to 9 bases. The CDR3 contains 11 residues. CDR3 residues: CASPLGNEQFF. The CDR3 DNA follows: TGTGCCAGCCCGTTGGGGAATGAGCAGTTCTTC.

The gene calls are TRBV9 and TRBJ2-7; 7 positions agree with TRBD2. This CDR3 has 14 residues. Germline-derived CDR1 and CDR2 are SGDLS and YYNGEE. Losses at the gene ends were 0 bases for V and 4 bases for J; bases not matched to a gene: 4. DNA of the CDR3: TGTGCCAGCAGCGTAGGAGGTAGCGGGTACGAGCAGTACTTC. Translated: CASSVGGSGYEQYF.

The chain has TRBV19 and TRBJ1-1; unclear D gene. This CDR3 is built from 12 residues. Trimming pared 7 bases from V and 4 bases from J, leaving 10 bases between. The V gene's germline CDR1 is LNHDA and CDR2 SQIVND (reference sequence). In DNA form, the CDR3 reads TGTGCCAGTAACGACGGGGTCACTGAAGCTTTCTTT. Amino acids: CASNDGVTEAFF.

The genes are TRBV4-1 and TRBJ2-5, with D possibly being TRBD2 (5 bases). From germline, CDR1 is MGHRA and CDR2 YSYEKL. The V gene lost 1 base and the J gene lost 2 bases, with 11 bases spanning the gap. The CDR3 runs 15 residues. The CDR3 DNA follows: TGCGCCAGCAGCCAAGCGGGATTTGGGCAAGAGACCCAGTACTTC. Its translation is CASSQAGFGQETQYF.

This clone is a singleton in its sample. The CDR3 sequence: CASSPTGNEQYF. DNA for the CDR3: TGTGCCAGTAGTCCGACAGGGAACGAGCAGTACTTC. The chain joins TRBV19 to TRBJ2-7; 7 bases are shared with TRBD1. After removal of 5 bases from V and 5 bases from J, the junction contained 3 bases not matched to a gene. This CDR3 is built from 12 residues. Germline V gene data show CDR1 as LNHDA and CDR2 as SQIVND (reference sequence).